The rows below give T cell receptor beta chains drawn from one sample of a study of CD4+ T cells in melanoma. Clones were read by immunoSEQ multiplex PCR, and TCRdb kept only the in-frame ones, dropping some. The sample records about 50,000 clones, approximately 92% being singletons. The source material was peripheral blood. These receptors were taken from a human donor with melanoma. Both conserved end residues are part of each CDR3. A D gene is named only where the DNA matches it firmly. For some rows the clone size is stated as once, few or many, or as a class when expanded; others skip it.

size	V	J	D	DNA	CDR3
-	TRBV19	TRBJ2-7	TRBD1	TGTGCCAGTAGGCCCAGGGGGTACTCCTACGAGCAGTACTTC	CASRPRGYSYEQYF
-	TRBV4-1	TRBJ1-1	-	TGCGCCAGCAGCCAAGTCGCGACAGAGAACACTGAAGCTTTCTTT	CASSQVATENTEAFF
-	TRBV5-1	TRBJ2-7	-	TGCGCCAGCAGCGCGTCCAACTACGAGCAGTACTTC	CASSASNYEQYF
-	TRBV20-1	TRBJ2-1	-	TGCAGTGCTAGAGCCTTGACAGACCAGTTCTTC	CSARALTDQFF
few	TRBV30	TRBJ1-5	TRBD1	TGTGCCTGGAGTCACAGGGGGTATCAGCCCCAGCATTTT	CAWSHRGYQPQHF
once	TRBV5-1	TRBJ1-1	-	TGCGCCAGCAGCTTGGGTCCACAGGGTAGAGACACTGAAGCTTTCTTT	CASSLGPQGRDTEAFF
-	TRBV6-6	TRBJ1-4	-	TGTGCCAGCAGTTACTCGGGTGCAACTAATGAAAAACTGTTTTTT	CASSYSGATNEKLFF
once	TRBV7-2	TRBJ2-1	-	TGTGCCAGCAGCTTAACTCGACTTGCCAGGGGTGAGCAGTTCTTC	CASSLTRLARGEQFF
-	TRBV4-1	TRBJ2-5	-	TGCGCCAGCAGCCCCCGGGAGGGGGCCGCCCAAGAGACCCAGTACTTC	CASSPREGAAQETQYF
-	TRBV19	TRBJ1-2	TRBD1	TGTGCCAGTAGTCACGGACAGGCGAGTGGCTACACCTTC	CASSHGQASGYTF
-	TRBV6-6	TRBJ2-2	-	TGTGCCAGCAGTTACTATTCGATCGGGCTGGGCGGGGAGCTGTTTTTT	CASSYYSIGLGGELFF
-	TRBV7-2	TRBJ2-1	TRBD1	TGTGCCAGCAGCTTGGACAGGGTGTCCTACAATGAGCAGTTCTTC	CASSLDRVSYNEQFF
-	TRBV5-5	TRBJ2-6	-	TGTGCCAGCAGCTTGTTAAGCTCTGGGGCCAACGTCCTGACTTTC	CASSLLSSGANVLTF
once	TRBV27	TRBJ2-3	TRBD2	TGTGCCAGCAGTTTAGGGACTAGCGGCCCCACGCAGTATTTT	CASSLGTSGPTQYF
-	TRBV7-9	TRBJ2-5	-	TGTGCCAGCAGCTTAGACAGCTACCAAGAGACCCAGTACTTC	CASSLDSYQETQYF
-	TRBV7-9	TRBJ1-6	TRBD1	TGTGCCAGCAGCTCTTTCGACAGGGACTGGAATTCACCCCTCCACTTT	CASSSFDRDWNSPLHF
-	TRBV19	TRBJ1-2	-	TGTGCCAGTAGTGCGCCCCGGACAGATGGGGACTATGGCTACACCTTC	CASSAPRTDGDYGYTF
-	TRBV10-1	TRBJ2-1	TRBD2	TGCGCCAGCAGTGAGTCGCACCTAGCGGGATACAATGAGCAGTTCTTC	CASSESHLAGYNEQFF
-	TRBV14	TRBJ1-1	-	TGTGCCAGCAGAAACCAGGGGTCCCCAGCGGCTTTCTTT	CASRNQGSPAAFF
-	TRBV19	TRBJ2-1	TRBD2	TGTGCCAGTAGTATGGGAGTAGCGGGGGACGATGAGCAGTTCTTC	CASSMGVAGDDEQFF
-	TRBV6-4	TRBJ2-3	TRBD2	TGTGCCAGCGATGCTAGCGGGGGGCAGGCGGCAGATACGCAGTATTTT	CASDASGGQAADTQYF
medium-sized	TRBV5-4	TRBJ1-6	TRBD1	TGTGCCAGCAGCTCAGGACAGGGCGGTAGTTCACCCCTCCACTTT	CASSSGQGGSSPLHF
-	TRBV6-5	TRBJ1-2	-	TGTGCCAGCAGTTACGGCAGGGACTATGGCTACACCTTC	CASSYGRDYGYTF
-	TRBV6-5	TRBJ1-3	-	TGTGCCAGCAGCCGAGGGGTGGGTGGAAACACCATATATTTT	CASSRGVGGNTIYF
-	TRBV6-5	TRBJ2-5	TRBD1	TGTGCCAGCAGTCGACCGGGACAGGAGACCCAGTACTTC	CASSRPGQETQYF
few	TRBV7-2	TRBJ2-7	TRBD1	TGTGCCAGCAGCCGGGACAGGGGTTACGAGCAGTACTTC	CASSRDRGYEQYF
once	TRBV15	TRBJ2-7	-	TGTGCCACCAGCAGGTCCCTCGACCTTCCCCATTCGTACGAGCAGTACTTC	CATSRSLDLPHSYEQYF
-	TRBV5-1	TRBJ2-2	-	TGCGCCAGCAGCTTGTCGGGACCCGAAATGGGGAGCACCGGGGAGCTGTTTTTT	CASSLSGPEMGSTGELFF
-	TRBV27	TRBJ1-6	TRBD1	TGTGCCAGCAGTACCGGGACAGGCATACTTTCACCCCTCCACTTT	CASSTGTGILSPLHF
-	TRBV19	TRBJ2-5	TRBD1	TGTGCCAGTAGAGGGGACAGGGAGACCCAGTACTTC	CASRGDRETQYF
-	TRBV25-1	TRBJ1-1	TRBD1	TGTGCCAGCAGTGAATTAGTACAGGGGGCTGGAGCTTTCTTT	CASSELVQGAGAFF
-	TRBV11-2	TRBJ1-2	-	TGTGCCAGCAGCCGTGTTAGCGGTTGGAGGGTCGGTTATGGCTACACCTTC	CASSRVSGWRVGYGYTF
-	TRBV19	TRBJ2-7	-	TGTGCCAGTAGTATTTCCAGGGATGCTTCCTACGAGCAGTACTTC	CASSISRDASYEQYF
once	TRBV6-1	TRBJ2-1	TRBD2	TGTGCCAGCAGTGGCCGGCCCCCTAGCGGGGGGGCTAGCTCCTACAATGAGCAGTTCTTC	CASSGRPPSGGASSYNEQFF
-	TRBV5-1	TRBJ2-7	-	TGCGCCAGCAGCCTCCAGGGCAACGAGCAGTACTTC	CASSLQGNEQYF
once	TRBV29-1	TRBJ2-7	-	TGCAGCGTAGACGTGACAGGCGGCTCCTACGAGCAGTACTTC	CSVDVTGGSYEQYF
-	TRBV4-2	TRBJ2-7	-	TGTGCCAGCAGCCAAGAGCAGGGGTCGTCCTACGAGCAGTACTTC	CASSQEQGSSYEQYF
-	TRBV14	TRBJ2-2	-	TGTGCCAGCAGATCGTCGGTCACCGGGGAGCTGTTTTTT	CASRSSVTGELFF